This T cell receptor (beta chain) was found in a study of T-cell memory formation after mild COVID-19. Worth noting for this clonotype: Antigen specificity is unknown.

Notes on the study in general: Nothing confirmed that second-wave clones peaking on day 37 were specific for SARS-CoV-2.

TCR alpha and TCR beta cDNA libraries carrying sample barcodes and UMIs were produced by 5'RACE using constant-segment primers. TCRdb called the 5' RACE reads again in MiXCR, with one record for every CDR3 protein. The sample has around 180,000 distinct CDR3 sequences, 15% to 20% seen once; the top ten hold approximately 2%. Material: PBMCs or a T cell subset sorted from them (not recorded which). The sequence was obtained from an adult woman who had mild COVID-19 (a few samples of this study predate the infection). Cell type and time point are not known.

CDR3 sequence reads: CSARDAQKFSGTDTQYF. DNA for the CDR3: TGCAGTGCTAGAGACGCCCAGAAATTCAGTGGCACAGATACGCAGTATTTT. This chain connects TRBV20-1 to TRBJ2-3; D remains unclear. The germline V gene encodes CDR1 DFQATT and CDR2 SNEGSKA (reference sequence). Trimming took 0 bases from V and 1 from J, leaving 17 bases between them. This CDR3 contains 17 residues.